Described below is a single TCR beta chain sequence and its context. Original methodology: It was from reference gene primer amplification that nucleated cell counts were estimated. Sequenced by immunoSEQ multiplex PCR; TCRdb stores in-frame clones only, minus some. V and J calls and clone size are copied from that table; D and trimming were computed from the DNA. The top ten hold 1.5% to 2% of the sample, which has 350,000 or so clones, 88% seen once. Enrolment of Seattle patients took place during active infection, and they were followed longitudinally. Germline loops: CDR1 SQVTM, CDR2 ANQGSEA. V lost 6 bases and J lost 12; bases outside the gene matches: 8. CDR3 size: 11 residues. The data originate from a study of blood T cell repertoires in COVID-19. Study at large: Acute and convalescent COVID-19 specimens originated in the United States, Italy and Spain. The cDNA or gDNA used as material had been derived from T cells, B-cell-depleted T cells, or PBMCs.

The chain couples TRBV29-1 to TRBJ1-2, with 9 nucleotides matching TRBD1. Sequencing used peripheral blood. This receptor was identified in a woman aged 30 to 39 with COVID-19, enrolled during active disease. The CDR3, as DNA: TGCAGCGTCGGGCTTAGGACAGGGGACACCTTC. Protein product: CSVGLRTGDTF.